The clone carrying this TCR beta chain showed up just a few times. Its antigen is unknown. These data originate in a study of cytomegalovirus exposure and HLA in healthy donors. V was shortened by 4 bases and J by 2 bases, with 13 bases between the two germline ends. The germline V gene encodes CDR1 GTSNPN and CDR2 SVGIG (reference sequence). The CDR3 totals 14 residues. Broader study findings: Excluded: some indistinguishable V segments such as TRBV6-2 and TRBV6-3.

It was with 60 Vbeta and 13 Jbeta primers that the PCR ran. The repertoire was sequenced with immunoSEQ multiplex PCR; TCRdb's copy has only in-frame clones and lacks some. Of 98,000 or so clones in the sample, around a tenth were seen once. The receptor was derived from a man between 40 and 49 years old in good health and CMV-seropositive. The J gene is TRBJ2-3, the V gene TRBV30, with D perhaps matching TRBD2 (5 bases). Sequences were obtained from PBMCs. The CDR3 DNA reads TGTGCCTGGATGCCTAGCAGCAACACAGATACGCAGTATTTT. Protein product: CAWMPSSNTDTQYF.